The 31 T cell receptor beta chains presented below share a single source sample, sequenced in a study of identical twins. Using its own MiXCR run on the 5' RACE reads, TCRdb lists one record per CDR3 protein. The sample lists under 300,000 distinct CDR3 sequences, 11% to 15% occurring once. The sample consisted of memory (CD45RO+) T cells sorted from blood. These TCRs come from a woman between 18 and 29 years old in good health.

CDR3 bases: TGTGCCAGCAGTGACGGGATAGGGCAGTTCTTC. It codes for CASSDGIGQFF. This chain uses TRBV6-2 or TRBV6-3 with TRBJ2-1, with D perhaps matching TRBD2 (5 bases). The CDR3 covers 11 residues. V lost 5 bases, J lost 12 bases, and 11 bases lay in between. CDR1 is MNHEY, CDR2 SVGEGT, per germline.

For the CDR3, the DNA is TGTGCCAGCCAATTTCAACATGGAAAAAAACTGTTTTTT. As protein: CASQFQHGKKLFF. The V gene is TRBV2, the J gene TRBJ1-4; D not resolved. The CDR3 loop spans 13 amino acids. Germline V gives CDR1 SNHLY, CDR2 FYNNEI. Deletions cut 8 bases from V and 9 bases from J, with 16 bases between.

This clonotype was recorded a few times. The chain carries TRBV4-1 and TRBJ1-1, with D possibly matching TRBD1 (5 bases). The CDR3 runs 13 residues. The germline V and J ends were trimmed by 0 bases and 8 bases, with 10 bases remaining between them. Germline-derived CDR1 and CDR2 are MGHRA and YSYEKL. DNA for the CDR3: TGCGCCAGCAGCCAAGATTTGGGACGGGAAGCTTTCTTT. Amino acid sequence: CASSQDLGREAFF.

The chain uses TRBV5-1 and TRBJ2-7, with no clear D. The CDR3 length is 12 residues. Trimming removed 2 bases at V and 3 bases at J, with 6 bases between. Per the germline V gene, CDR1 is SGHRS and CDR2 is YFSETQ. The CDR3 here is CASSFDDYEQYF. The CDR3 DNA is TGCGCCAGCAGCTTCGACGACTACGAGCAGTACTTC.

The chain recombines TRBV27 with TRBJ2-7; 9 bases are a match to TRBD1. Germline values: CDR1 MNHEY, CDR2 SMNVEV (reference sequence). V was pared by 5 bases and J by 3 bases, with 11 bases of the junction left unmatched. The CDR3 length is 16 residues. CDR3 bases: TGTGCCAGCAGTCTGACTACGACAGGGGGAAGCTACGAGCAGTACTTC. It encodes CASSLTTTGGSYEQYF.

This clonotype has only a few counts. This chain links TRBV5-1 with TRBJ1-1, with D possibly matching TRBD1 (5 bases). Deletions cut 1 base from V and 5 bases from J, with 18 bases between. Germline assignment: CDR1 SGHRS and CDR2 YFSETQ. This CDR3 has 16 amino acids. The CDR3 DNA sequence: TGCGCCAGCAGCTTGCGACCCCCGGGACTGGGGACTGAAGCTTTCTTT. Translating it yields CASSLRPPGLGTEAFF.

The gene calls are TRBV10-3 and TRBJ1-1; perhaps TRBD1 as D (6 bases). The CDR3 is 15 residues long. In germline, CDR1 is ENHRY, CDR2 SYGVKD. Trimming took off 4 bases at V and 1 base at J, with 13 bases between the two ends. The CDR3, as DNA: TGTGCCATCAGTGGTAAAGAGACAGGGAACACTGAAGCTTTCTTT. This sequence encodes CAISGKETGNTEAFF.

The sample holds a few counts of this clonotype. For the CDR3, the DNA is TGTGCCAGCAGCTTCGGCGCTTCCTCCTACGAGCAGTACTTC. Its translation: CASSFGASSYEQYF. This chain connects TRBV7-8 to TRBJ2-7; D is undetermined. From germline, CDR1 is SGHVS and CDR2 FQNEAQ. The CDR3 has 14 residues. Trimming took 3 bases from V and 0 from J, leaving 9 bases between them. The entire variable domain, with the rest obtained from reference TRBV7-8 and TRBJ2-7, is as follows: GAGVSQSPRYKVAKRGQDVALRCDPISGHVSLFWYQQALGQGPEFLTYFQNEAQLDKSGLPSDRFFAERPEGSVSTLKIQRTQQEDSAVYLCASSFGASSYEQYFGPGTRLTVT.

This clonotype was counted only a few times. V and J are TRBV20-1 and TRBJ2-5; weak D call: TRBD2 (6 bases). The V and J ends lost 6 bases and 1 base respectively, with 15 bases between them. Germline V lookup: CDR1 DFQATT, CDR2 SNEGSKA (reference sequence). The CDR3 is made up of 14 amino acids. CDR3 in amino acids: CSAYAAGLQETQYF. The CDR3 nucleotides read TGCAGTGCCTATGCCGCGGGGCTCCAAGAGACCCAGTACTTC.

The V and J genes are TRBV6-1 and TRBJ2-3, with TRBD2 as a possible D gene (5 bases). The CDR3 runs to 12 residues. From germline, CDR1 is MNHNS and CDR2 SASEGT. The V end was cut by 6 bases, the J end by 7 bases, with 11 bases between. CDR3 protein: CASRDWRNTQYF. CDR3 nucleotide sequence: TGTGCCAGCAGAGACTGGAGGAATACGCAGTATTTT.

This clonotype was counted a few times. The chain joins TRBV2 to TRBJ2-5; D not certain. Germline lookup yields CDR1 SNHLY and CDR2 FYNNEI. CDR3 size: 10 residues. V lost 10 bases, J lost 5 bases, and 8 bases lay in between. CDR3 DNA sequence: TGTGCCATACAGATGGAGACCCAGTACTTC. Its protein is CAIQMETQYF. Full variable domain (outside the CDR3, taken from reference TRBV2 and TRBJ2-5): EPEVTQTPSHQVTQMGQEVILRCVPISNHLYFYWYRQILGQKVEFLVSFYNNEISEKSEIFDDQFSVERPDGSNFTLKIRSTKLEDSAMYFCAIQMETQYFGPGTRLLVL.

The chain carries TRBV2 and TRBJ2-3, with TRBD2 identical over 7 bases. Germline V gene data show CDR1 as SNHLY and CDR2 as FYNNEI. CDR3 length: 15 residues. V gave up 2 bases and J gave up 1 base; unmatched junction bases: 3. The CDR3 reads CASSEQRGGTDTQYF. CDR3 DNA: TGTGCCAGCAGTGAACAGCGGGGAGGCACAGATACGCAGTATTTT.

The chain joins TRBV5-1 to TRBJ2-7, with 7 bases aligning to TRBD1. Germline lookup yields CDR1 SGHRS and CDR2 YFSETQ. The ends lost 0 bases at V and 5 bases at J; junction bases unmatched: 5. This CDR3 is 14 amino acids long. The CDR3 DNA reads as TGCGCCAGCAGCTTGGGACAGGGCCAGGACGAGCAGTACTTC. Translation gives CASSLGQGQDEQYF.

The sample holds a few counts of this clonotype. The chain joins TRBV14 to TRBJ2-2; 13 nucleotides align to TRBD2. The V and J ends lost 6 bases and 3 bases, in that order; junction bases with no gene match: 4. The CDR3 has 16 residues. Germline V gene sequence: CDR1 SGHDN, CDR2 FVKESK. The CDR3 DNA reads TGTGCCAGCAGTCCACTAGCGGGGGGGTACACCGGGGAGCTGTTTTTT. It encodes CASSPLAGGYTGELFF.

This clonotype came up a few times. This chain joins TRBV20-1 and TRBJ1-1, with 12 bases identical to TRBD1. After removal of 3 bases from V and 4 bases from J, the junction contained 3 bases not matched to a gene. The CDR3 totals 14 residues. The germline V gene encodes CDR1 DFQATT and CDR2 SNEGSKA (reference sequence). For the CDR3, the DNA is TGCAGTGCTAGTCCGGGACAGGGGGCCACTGAAGCTTTCTTT. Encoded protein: CSASPGQGATEAFF.

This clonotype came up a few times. Written as DNA, the CDR3 is TGCGCCAGCAGTGAGTTGAGCACCCGTTCTGGGACCCAGTACTTC. This gives the protein CASSELSTRSGTQYF. The chain is built from TRBV10-2 and TRBJ2-5; D is undetermined. Germline CDR1 WSHSY, CDR2 SAAADI. The CDR3 extends over 15 amino acids. With 1 base removed from V and 7 bases from J, the gap between germline ends came to 16 bases.

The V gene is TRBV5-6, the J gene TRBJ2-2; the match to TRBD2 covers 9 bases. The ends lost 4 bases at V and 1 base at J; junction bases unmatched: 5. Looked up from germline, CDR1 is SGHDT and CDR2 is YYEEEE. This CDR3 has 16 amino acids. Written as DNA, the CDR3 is TGTGCCAGCAGCCACGCGACTAGCGGGAACACCGGGGAGCTGTTTTTT. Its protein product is CASSHATSGNTGELFF.

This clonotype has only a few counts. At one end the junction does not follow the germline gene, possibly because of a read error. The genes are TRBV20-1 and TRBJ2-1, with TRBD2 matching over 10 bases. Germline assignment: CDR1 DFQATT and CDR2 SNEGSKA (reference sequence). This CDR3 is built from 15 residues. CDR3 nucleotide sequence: TGCAGTGCTAGAAGGACTAGCGGCTCCTCCAATGAGCAGTTCTTC. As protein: CSARRTSGSSNEQFF.

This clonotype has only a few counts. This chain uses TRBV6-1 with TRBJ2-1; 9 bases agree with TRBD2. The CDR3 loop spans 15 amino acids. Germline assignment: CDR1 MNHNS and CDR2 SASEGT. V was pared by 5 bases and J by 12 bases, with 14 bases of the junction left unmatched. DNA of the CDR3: TGTGCCAGCAGTACCGGGACTAGCCCCCTACAGGGGCAGTTCTTC. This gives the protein CASSTGTSPLQGQFF.

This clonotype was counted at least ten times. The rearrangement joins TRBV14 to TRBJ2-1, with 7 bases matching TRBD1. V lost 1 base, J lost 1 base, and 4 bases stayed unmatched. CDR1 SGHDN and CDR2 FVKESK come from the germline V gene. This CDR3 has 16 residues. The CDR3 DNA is TGTGCCAGCAGCCAAGGACAGGGAAGGTCCTACAATGAGCAGTTCTTC. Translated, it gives CASSQGQGRSYNEQFF.

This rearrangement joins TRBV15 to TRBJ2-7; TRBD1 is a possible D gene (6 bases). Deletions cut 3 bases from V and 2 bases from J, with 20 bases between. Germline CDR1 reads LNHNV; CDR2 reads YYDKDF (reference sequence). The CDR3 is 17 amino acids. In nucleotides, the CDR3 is TGTGCCACCAGCAGGGAACCGCAGGGGTGGGGAGCCTACGAGCAGTACTTC. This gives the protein CATSREPQGWGAYEQYF.

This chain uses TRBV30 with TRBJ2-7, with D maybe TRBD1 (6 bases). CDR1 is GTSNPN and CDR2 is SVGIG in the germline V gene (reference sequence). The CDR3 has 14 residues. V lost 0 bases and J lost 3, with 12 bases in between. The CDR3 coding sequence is TGTGCCTGGAGTGTAGGGGACACCGTCTACGAGCAGTACTTC. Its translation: CAWSVGDTVYEQYF.

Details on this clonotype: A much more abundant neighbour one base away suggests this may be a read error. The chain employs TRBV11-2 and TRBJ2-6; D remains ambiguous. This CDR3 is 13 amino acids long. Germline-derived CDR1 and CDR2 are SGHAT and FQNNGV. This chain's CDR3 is CASSLPGANVLTF. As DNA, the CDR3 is TGCGCCAGCAGCCTACCTGGGGCCAACGTCCTGACTTTC.

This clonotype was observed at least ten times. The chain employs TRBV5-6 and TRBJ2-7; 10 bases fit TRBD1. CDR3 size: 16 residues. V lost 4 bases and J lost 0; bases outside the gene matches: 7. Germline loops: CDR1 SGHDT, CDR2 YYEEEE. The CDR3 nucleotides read TGTGCCAGCAGCCCCCTCAGGACAGGGGGCTCCTACGAGCAGTACTTC. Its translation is CASSPLRTGGSYEQYF.

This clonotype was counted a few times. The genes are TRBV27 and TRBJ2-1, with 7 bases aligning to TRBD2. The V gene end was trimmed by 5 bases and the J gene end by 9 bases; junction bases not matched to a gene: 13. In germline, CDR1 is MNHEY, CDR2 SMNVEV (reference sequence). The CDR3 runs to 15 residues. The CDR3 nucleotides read TGTGCCAGCAGTCCCGATCGCGGGAGTTTGGGTGAGCAGTTCTTC. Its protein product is CASSPDRGSLGEQFF.

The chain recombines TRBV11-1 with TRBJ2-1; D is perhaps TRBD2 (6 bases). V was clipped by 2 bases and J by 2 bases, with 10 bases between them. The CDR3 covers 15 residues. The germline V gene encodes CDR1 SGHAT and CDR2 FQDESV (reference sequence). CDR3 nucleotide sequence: TGTGCCAGCAGCTTAAGGAGGGCTGCCTACAATGAGCAGTTCTTC. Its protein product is CASSLRRAAYNEQFF.

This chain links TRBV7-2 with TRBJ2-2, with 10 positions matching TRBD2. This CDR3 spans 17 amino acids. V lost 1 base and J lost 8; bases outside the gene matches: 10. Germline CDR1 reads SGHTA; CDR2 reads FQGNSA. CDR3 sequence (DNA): TGTGCCAGCAGCTTAGTTTGGTTAGCGGGAGGAGCGGGGGAGCTGTTTTTT. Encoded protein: CASSLVWLAGGAGELFF.

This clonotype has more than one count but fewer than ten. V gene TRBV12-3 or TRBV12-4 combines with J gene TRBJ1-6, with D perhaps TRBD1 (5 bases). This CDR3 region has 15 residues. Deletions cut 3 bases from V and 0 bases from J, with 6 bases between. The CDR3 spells CASSFGGSYNSPLHF. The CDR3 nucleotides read TGTGCCAGCAGTTTCGGGGGCTCCTATAATTCACCCCTCCACTTT.

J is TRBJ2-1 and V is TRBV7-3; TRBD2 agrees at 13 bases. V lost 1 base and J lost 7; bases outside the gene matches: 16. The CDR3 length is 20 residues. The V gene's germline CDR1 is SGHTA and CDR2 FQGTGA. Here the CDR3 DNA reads TGTGCCAGCAGCTTAAGGTTGAGTCGGACTAGCGGGAGAGTGGGGAATGAGCAGTTCTTC. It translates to CASSLRLSRTSGRVGNEQFF.

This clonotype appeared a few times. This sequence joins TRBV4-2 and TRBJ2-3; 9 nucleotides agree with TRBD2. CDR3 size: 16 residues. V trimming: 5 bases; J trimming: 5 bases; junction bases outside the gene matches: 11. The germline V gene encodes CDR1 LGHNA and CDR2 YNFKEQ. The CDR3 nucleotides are TGTGCCAGCAGCGCACGGAGTGGCGGGGGGGTAGATACGCAGTATTTT. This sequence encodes CASSARSGGGVDTQYF.

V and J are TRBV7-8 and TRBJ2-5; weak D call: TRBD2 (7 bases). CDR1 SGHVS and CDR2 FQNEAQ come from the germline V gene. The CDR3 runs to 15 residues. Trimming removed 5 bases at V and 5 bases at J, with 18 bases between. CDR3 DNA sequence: TGTGCCAGCAGCCCTTTGACGGGGGGCCGCGAGACCCAGTACTTC. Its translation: CASSPLTGGRETQYF.